The text below deals with one T cell receptor beta chain. This record comes from a study of blood T cell repertoires in COVID-19. Overall study: Acute-phase and convalescent COVID-19 samples originated in the United States, Italy and Spain.

This CDR3 is 16 amino acids long. Germline CDR1 is MNHNS and CDR2 is SASEGT. V lost 2 bases and J lost 5; bases outside the gene matches: 10. Sequencing used immunoSEQ multiplex PCR; TCRdb keeps in-frame clones, though not all of them. The table includes hundreds of thousands of clones, 80% to 90% detected once. The TCR sequence derives from a woman aged 60-75 years with COVID-19, enrolled during active disease. This chain uses TRBV6-1 with TRBJ2-5; 8 nucleotides match TRBD2. Sample: peripheral blood. Here the CDR3 DNA reads TGTGCCAGCAGTGAACGCCCGACGCCTAGCGGGGAGACCCAGTACTTC. It translates to CASSERPTPSGETQYF.